The 16 T cell receptor beta chains listed next were all sequenced from one sample in a study of early T cells in non-severe SARS-CoV-2 infection. MiXCR was run by TCRdb on the 5' RACE reads, yielding one entry per CDR3 protein. This sample carries approximately 34,000 distinct CDR3 sequences, approximately 5.1% of them seen once, and the ten largest clones take approximately 5.7%. The sequences come from whole blood, collected at baseline. These receptors were collected from an adult who was a healthcare worker with PCR-confirmed SARS-CoV-2 infection or an uninfected control (not recorded which).

This clonotype has a count of ten or more. J is TRBJ1-5 and V is TRBV5-1, with 7 bases fitting TRBD1. The CDR3 is 15 amino acids. Germline loops: CDR1 SGHRS, CDR2 YFSETQ. V shed 4 bases and J 5 bases; nucleotides not matched to a gene: 9. For the CDR3, the DNA is TGCGCCAGCAGCAACAATCCAGGGGGGGATCAGCCCCAGCATTTT. It yields the protein CASSNNPGGDQPQHF.

In its sample, this clonotype was seen many times. The V gene is TRBV6-2 or TRBV6-3, the J gene TRBJ2-7; no firm D call. Germline V gene sequence: CDR1 MNHEY, CDR2 SVGEGT. The CDR3 is made up of 18 amino acids. Trimming took off 5 bases at V and 4 bases at J, with 27 bases between the two ends. CDR3 sequence reads: CASSPQPPTEFLRYEQYF. In nucleotides, the CDR3 is TGTGCCAGCAGTCCCCAACCACCGACGGAGTTTCTCCGGTACGAGCAGTACTTC.

This clonotype was seen ten or more times. This chain links TRBV20-1 with TRBJ1-4; 7 positions agree with TRBD1. Looked up from germline, CDR1 is DFQATT and CDR2 is SNEGSKA (reference sequence). V was pared by 1 base and J by 8 bases, with 7 bases of the junction left unmatched. The CDR3 has 14 residues. The CDR3: CSARVRGPGEKLFF. In nucleotides, the CDR3 is TGCAGTGCTAGAGTAAGGGGGCCTGGCGAAAAACTGTTTTTT.

This clonotype has at least ten counts. As DNA, the CDR3 is TGTGCCAGCATCCACAGGGAAGAGACCCAGTACTTC. It is translated as CASIHREETQYF. The chain has TRBV6-4 and TRBJ2-5; weak D call: TRBD1 (6 bases). The CDR3 has 12 residues. V lost 7 bases, J lost 3 bases, and 9 bases lay in between. CDR1 and CDR2 (germline): MRHNA, SNTAGT.

As to this clonotype: A clone one base away is much larger, so this may be a read error. V usage is TRBV5-5 and J usage is TRBJ2-5; no reliable D call. The CDR3 extends over 13 amino acids. V dropped 1 base and J dropped 5 bases, with 9 bases sitting between them. Germline V gene data show CDR1 as SGHKS and CDR2 as YYEKEE (reference sequence). This CDR3 is CASSLIGQETQYF. For the CDR3, the DNA is TGTGCCAGCAGCTTGATTGGGCAGGAGACCCAGTACTTC.

The V call is TRBV27, the J call TRBJ2-7, with 10 bases identical to TRBD2. The CDR3 has 15 amino acids. With 4 bases clipped from V and 6 bases from J, the junction kept 9 bases outside the gene matches. Germline V lookup: CDR1 MNHEY, CDR2 SMNVEV (reference sequence). CDR3 protein: CASSWGLAGAFEQYV. The CDR3 DNA sequence: TGTGCCAGCAGTTGGGGGCTAGCGGGAGCATTCGAGCAGTACGTC.

The genes are TRBV5-1 and TRBJ2-3; D not certain. CDR3 size: 14 residues. V was shortened by 7 bases and J by 0 bases, with 12 bases between the two germline ends. CDR1 and CDR2 (germline): SGHRS, YFSETQ. CDR3 amino acids: CASRLDLSTDTQYF. DNA for the CDR3: TGCGCCAGCCGGCTAGATTTAAGCACAGATACGCAGTATTTT.

This clonotype was seen at least ten times. The chain recombines TRBV18 with TRBJ2-7; possibly TRBD1 for D (6 bases). The ends were cut back, 3 bases at V and 2 bases at J, with 11 bases in the middle. This CDR3 spans 14 amino acids. Germline lookup yields CDR1 KGHSH and CDR2 LQKENI. The CDR3 region is CASSPSGQTYEQYF. For the CDR3, the DNA is TGTGCCAGCTCACCGTCGGGACAAACCTACGAGCAGTACTTC.

This clonotype was observed at least ten times. Written as DNA, the CDR3 is TGTGCCAGCTCACCAGCCCAGTCTGGAAACACCATATATTTT. Amino acids: CASSPAQSGNTIYF. The chain employs TRBV18 and TRBJ1-3; D is uncertain. The V gene lost 2 bases and the J gene lost 1 base, with 6 bases spanning the gap. The CDR3 sequence is 14 residues long. Germline V CDR1 and CDR2: KGHSH, LQKENI.

This clonotype was recorded a few times. V and J are TRBV7-9 and TRBJ1-5, with TRBD1 identical over 9 bases. V lost 4 bases and J lost 6; bases outside the gene matches: 4. Germline V gene data show CDR1 as SEHNR and CDR2 as FQNEAQ (reference sequence). The CDR3 runs to 14 residues. The CDR3 spells CASSSPDRGQPQHF. CDR3 nucleotide sequence: TGTGCCAGCAGCTCCCCGGACAGGGGTCAGCCCCAGCATTTT. Looking up the rest from reference TRBV7-9 and TRBJ1-5 gives the full variable domain: DTGVSQNPRHKITKRGQNVTFRCDPISEHNRLYWYRQTLGQGPEFLTYFQNEAQLEKSRLLSDRFSAERPKGSFSTLEIQRTEQGDSAMYLCASSSPDRGQPQHFGDGTRLSIL.

On this clonotype itself: A read error may explain this, as a much larger clone is one base away. Since the CDR3 does not end with the conserved phenylalanine or tryptophan, this likely comes from a read error. The V gene is TRBV3-1, the J gene TRBJ2-1; TRBD2 agrees at 9 bases. The CDR3 consists of 15 residues. Looked up from germline, CDR1 is LGHDT and CDR2 is YNNKEL (reference sequence). V was clipped by 0 bases and J by 7 bases; unmatched bases: 4. The CDR3 DNA is TGTGCCAGCAGCCAAGACAGCGGGAGGCAAAATGAGCAGTTCTTA. Protein product: CASSQDSGRQNEQFL.

This clonotype occurred a few times. The chain carries TRBV5-1 and TRBJ2-2; the match to TRBD2 covers 10 bases. The V segment lost 5 bases and the J segment 0 bases; nucleotides outside the gene matches: 4. Germline loops: CDR1 SGHRS, CDR2 YFSETQ. This CDR3 region has 16 residues. The CDR3 DNA reads as TGCGCCAGCAGAAGGCTAGCGGGAGCGAACACCGGGGAGCTGTTTTTT. Encoded protein: CASRRLAGANTGELFF.

This clonotype was detected many times. The gene calls are TRBV5-1 and TRBJ2-3; 9 bases fit TRBD2. Germline trimming cut 1 base from V and 3 bases from J; bases unmatched to any gene: 6. The CDR3 sequence is 16 residues long. CDR1 and CDR2 (germline): SGHRS, YFSETQ. This CDR3 is CASSLPSGTGTDTQYF. In DNA form, the CDR3 reads TGCGCCAGCAGCTTGCCTAGCGGGACCGGAACAGATACGCAGTATTTT.

At least ten counts were recorded for this clonotype. The rearrangement links TRBV5-1 to TRBJ2-1; possibly TRBD1 for D (6 bases). The CDR3 sequence is 12 residues long. Trimming shortened V by 4 bases and J by 7 bases, and 9 bases separated the two germline ends. The germline V gene encodes CDR1 SGHRS and CDR2 YFSETQ. CDR3 loop: CASSAQGNEQFF. The CDR3 DNA sequence: TGCGCCAGCAGCGCACAGGGAAATGAGCAGTTCTTC.

This clonotype was observed at least ten times. The chain couples TRBV7-9 to TRBJ2-7; D might be TRBD1 (6 bases). The CDR3 totals 13 residues. Per germline, CDR1 SEHNR and CDR2 FQNEAQ (reference sequence). Trimming left V 2 bases short and J 5 bases short, with 10 bases between. CDR3 sequence reads: CASSLMTGNEQYV. The CDR3 bases are TGTGCCAGCAGCTTAATGACAGGAAACGAGCAGTACGTC.

This clonotype appeared many times. The gene calls are TRBV20-1 and TRBJ2-4, with a tentative D call TRBD2 (6 bases). There are 13 residues in the CDR3. Looked up from germline, CDR1 is DFQATT and CDR2 is SNEGSKA (reference sequence). V was pared by 1 base and J by 15 bases, with 19 bases between. CDR3 DNA sequence: TGCAGTGCTAGAGCCGGGGGAAATTTAGACTGGTACTTC. This codes for CSARAGGNLDWYF.